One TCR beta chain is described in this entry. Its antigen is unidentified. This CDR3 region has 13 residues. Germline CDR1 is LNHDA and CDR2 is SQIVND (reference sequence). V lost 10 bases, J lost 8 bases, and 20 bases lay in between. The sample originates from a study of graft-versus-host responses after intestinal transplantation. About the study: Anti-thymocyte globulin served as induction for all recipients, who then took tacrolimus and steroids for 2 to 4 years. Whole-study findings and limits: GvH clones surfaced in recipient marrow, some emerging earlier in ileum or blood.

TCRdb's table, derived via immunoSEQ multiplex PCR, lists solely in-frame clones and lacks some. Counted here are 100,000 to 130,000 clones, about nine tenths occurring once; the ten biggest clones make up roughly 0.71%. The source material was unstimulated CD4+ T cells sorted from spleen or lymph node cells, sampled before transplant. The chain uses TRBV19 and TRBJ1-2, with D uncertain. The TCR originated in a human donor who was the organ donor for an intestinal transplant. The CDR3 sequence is CATNGGLSKGYTF. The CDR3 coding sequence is TGTGCCACGAACGGAGGCCTTTCTAAAGGCTACACCTTC.